This T cell receptor (beta chain) originates from a study of tumor-infiltrating lymphocytes in glioblastoma multiforme. General study points: Only one glioblastoma patient had TCR and mutation analysis.

Trimming shortened V by 0 bases and J by 4 bases, and 17 bases separated the two germline ends. Germline V CDR1 and CDR2: LGHNA, YNFKEQ. This CDR3 region has 17 residues. TCRB libraries came from RNA via three nested multiplex PCR rounds. TCRdb itself ran the multiplex PCR reads through MiXCR, one entry per CDR3 protein. The sample consists of nearly 15,000 distinct CDR3 sequences, more than 65% of them appearing once. A word on this clonotype: Its target is unknown. In this CDR3 the conserved last residue, phenylalanine or tryptophan, is missing, so a read error is likely.

This receptor was identified in a male donor with glioblastoma. V is TRBV4-2 and J is TRBJ2-3; tentatively, D is TRBD1 or TRBD2 (5 bases each). The sequenced sample was brain tumor tissue. The CDR3 loop is CASSQDVSGGRADTQYY. CDR3 in DNA: TGTGCCAGCAGCCAAGACGTTAGTGGGGGAAGGGCAGATACGCAGTATTAT.